This T cell receptor beta chain appears in the sequencing data of a study of blood T cell repertoires in COVID-19. Methods used by the authors: It was from reference gene primer amplification that nucleated cell counts were estimated. This table comes from immunoSEQ multiplex PCR, and its TCRdb copy is limited to in-frame clones, with some not included. The DNA was the basis for D and trimming; V, J and clone size are from that table. Of under 300,000 clones detected, around 83% appear once; the ten largest clones hold roughly 1.4%. In its sample, this clone was seen a few times. The TCR was taken from a woman in her 40s who had recovered from COVID-19. The sequenced sample consisted of peripheral blood.

The chain's CDR3 is CASSLGQGRTGELFF. In DNA form, the CDR3 reads TGTGCCAGCAGCCTAGGACAGGGGAGGACCGGGGAGCTGTTTTTT. This rearrangement joins TRBV7-6 to TRBJ2-2, with 9 positions matching TRBD1. V dropped 5 bases and J dropped 5; count of bases not matched to a gene: 6. The CDR3 covers 15 residues. CDR1 SGHVS and CDR2 FNYEAQ come from the germline V gene.